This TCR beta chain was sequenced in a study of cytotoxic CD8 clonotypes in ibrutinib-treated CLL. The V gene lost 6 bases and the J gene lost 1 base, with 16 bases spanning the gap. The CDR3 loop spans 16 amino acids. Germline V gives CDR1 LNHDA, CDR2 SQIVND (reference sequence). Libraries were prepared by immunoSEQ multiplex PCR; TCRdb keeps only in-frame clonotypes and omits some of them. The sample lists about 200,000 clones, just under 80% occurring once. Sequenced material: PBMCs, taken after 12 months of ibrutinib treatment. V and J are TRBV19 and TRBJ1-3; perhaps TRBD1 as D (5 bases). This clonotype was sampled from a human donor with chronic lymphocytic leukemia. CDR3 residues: CASRYGASPSGNTIYF. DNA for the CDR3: TGTGCCAGTAGATATGGGGCCAGTCCTTCTGGAAACACCATATATTTT.